The next 3 T cell receptor beta chains were all read from a single sample in a study of T cell responses to AZD1222 COVID-19 vaccine. Data came from immunoSEQ multiplex PCR; TCRdb stores just in-frame clones and leaves some out. The repertoire holds fewer than 110,000 clones, over 70% seen once, with 20% in the top ten. The source material was peripheral blood, sampled on day 0 of AZD1222 vaccination. These receptors all come from an adult in good health.

This clone was seen just once. This chain uses TRBV11-3 with TRBJ1-3, with D uncertain. The V gene lost 0 bases and the J gene lost 0 bases, with 6 bases spanning the gap. This CDR3 comprises 15 residues. Germline V lookup: CDR1 SGHNT, CDR2 YENEEA. CDR3 loop: CASSLESNSGNTIYF. CDR3 coding DNA: TGTGCCAGCAGCTTAGAATCGAACTCTGGAAACACCATATATTTT. Supplemented by reference TRBV11-3 and TRBJ1-3, the full variable domain reads EAGVVQSPRYKIIEKKQPVAFWCNPISGHNTLYWYLQNLGQGPELLIRYENEEAVDDSQLPKDRFSAERLKGVDSTLKIQPAELGDSAVYLCASSLESNSGNTIYFGEGSWLTVV.

Here the CDR3 DNA reads TGTGCCAGTAGTAATATGGGAATTAATGAAAAACTGTTTTTT. This translates into CASSNMGINEKLFF. The chain couples TRBV19 to TRBJ1-4, with unresolved D. The CDR3 length is 14 residues. Germline V gene sequence: CDR1 LNHDA, CDR2 SQIVND (reference sequence). V was clipped by 4 bases and J by 4 bases, with 10 bases between them.

This clone is a singleton in its sample. The CDR3 sequence: CATSDGRDKTTNEKLFF. The CDR3 DNA follows: TGTGCCACCAGTGACGGCAGGGACAAAACAACTAATGAAAAACTGTTTTTT. The V call is TRBV24-1, the J call TRBJ1-4, with a possible D match to TRBD1 (6 bases). Germline loops: CDR1 KGHDR, CDR2 SFDVKD. The germline V and J ends were trimmed by 4 bases and 0 bases, with 14 bases remaining between them. The CDR3 runs 17 residues.